The clone carrying this T cell receptor beta chain was counted between two and nine times. Its antigen is undetermined. The data originate from a study of OX40 agonist ivuxolimab in advanced cancers. Study observations and caveats: With doses of 0.1 to 3.0 mg/kg, CD4+ and CD8+ blood T cells had undergone clonal expansion by week 6. In the 0.1-3.0 mg/kg groups, partial responders showed among the lowest expansion.

V lost 6 bases and J 9 bases, leaving 18 bases between the germline ends. Germline assignment: CDR1 SGHVS and CDR2 FNYEAQ. This CDR3 has 14 residues. Assay used: immunoSEQ multiplex PCR; TCRdb lists only in-frame clones, some missing. The profile shows about 45,000 clones, around 84% of them singletons. The sample in question was CD4+ or CD8+ T cells sorted from blood, obtained in a trial of the OX40 agonist ivuxolimab. This clonotype originated in an adult with an advanced solid tumor such as melanoma, head and neck, liver or kidney cancer. This chain links TRBV7-6 with TRBJ2-1, with D perhaps TRBD2 (5 bases). In DNA form, the CDR3 reads TGTGCCAGCAGTGGTTCCCCCCCCGGAGGTGAGCAGTTCTTC. Its protein is CASSGSPPGGEQFF.